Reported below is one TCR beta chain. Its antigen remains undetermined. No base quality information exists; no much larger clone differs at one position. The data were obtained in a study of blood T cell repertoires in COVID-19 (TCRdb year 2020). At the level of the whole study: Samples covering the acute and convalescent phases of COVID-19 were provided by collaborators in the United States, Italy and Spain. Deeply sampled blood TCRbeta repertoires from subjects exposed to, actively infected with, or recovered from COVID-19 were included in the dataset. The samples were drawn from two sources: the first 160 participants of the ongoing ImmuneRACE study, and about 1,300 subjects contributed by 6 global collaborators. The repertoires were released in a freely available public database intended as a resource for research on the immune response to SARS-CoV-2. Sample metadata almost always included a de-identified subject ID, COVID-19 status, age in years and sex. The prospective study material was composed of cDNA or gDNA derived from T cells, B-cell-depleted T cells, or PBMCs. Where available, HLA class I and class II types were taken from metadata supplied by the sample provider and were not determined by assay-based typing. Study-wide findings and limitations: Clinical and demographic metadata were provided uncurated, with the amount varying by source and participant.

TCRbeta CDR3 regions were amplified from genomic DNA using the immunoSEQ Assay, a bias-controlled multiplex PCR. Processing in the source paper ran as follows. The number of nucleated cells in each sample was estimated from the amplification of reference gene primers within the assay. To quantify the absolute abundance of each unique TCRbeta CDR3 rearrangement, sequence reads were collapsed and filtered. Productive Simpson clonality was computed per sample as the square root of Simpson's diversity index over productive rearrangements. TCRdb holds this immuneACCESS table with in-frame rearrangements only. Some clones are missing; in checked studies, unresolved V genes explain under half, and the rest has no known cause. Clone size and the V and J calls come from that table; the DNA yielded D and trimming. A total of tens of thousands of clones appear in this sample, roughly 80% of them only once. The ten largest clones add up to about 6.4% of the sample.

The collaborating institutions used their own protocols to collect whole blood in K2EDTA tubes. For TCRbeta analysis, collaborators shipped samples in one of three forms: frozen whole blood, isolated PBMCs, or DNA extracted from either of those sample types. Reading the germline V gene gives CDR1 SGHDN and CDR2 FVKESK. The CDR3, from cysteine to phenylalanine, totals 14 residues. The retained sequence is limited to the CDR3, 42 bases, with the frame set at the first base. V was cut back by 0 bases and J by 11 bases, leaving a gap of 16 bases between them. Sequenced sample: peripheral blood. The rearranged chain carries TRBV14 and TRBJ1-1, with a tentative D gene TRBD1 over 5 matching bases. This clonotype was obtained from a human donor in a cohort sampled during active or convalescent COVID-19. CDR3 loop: CASSQEGQGRAAFF. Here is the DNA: TGTGCCAGCAGCCAAGAGGGCCAGGGCAGGGCGGCTTTCTTT.